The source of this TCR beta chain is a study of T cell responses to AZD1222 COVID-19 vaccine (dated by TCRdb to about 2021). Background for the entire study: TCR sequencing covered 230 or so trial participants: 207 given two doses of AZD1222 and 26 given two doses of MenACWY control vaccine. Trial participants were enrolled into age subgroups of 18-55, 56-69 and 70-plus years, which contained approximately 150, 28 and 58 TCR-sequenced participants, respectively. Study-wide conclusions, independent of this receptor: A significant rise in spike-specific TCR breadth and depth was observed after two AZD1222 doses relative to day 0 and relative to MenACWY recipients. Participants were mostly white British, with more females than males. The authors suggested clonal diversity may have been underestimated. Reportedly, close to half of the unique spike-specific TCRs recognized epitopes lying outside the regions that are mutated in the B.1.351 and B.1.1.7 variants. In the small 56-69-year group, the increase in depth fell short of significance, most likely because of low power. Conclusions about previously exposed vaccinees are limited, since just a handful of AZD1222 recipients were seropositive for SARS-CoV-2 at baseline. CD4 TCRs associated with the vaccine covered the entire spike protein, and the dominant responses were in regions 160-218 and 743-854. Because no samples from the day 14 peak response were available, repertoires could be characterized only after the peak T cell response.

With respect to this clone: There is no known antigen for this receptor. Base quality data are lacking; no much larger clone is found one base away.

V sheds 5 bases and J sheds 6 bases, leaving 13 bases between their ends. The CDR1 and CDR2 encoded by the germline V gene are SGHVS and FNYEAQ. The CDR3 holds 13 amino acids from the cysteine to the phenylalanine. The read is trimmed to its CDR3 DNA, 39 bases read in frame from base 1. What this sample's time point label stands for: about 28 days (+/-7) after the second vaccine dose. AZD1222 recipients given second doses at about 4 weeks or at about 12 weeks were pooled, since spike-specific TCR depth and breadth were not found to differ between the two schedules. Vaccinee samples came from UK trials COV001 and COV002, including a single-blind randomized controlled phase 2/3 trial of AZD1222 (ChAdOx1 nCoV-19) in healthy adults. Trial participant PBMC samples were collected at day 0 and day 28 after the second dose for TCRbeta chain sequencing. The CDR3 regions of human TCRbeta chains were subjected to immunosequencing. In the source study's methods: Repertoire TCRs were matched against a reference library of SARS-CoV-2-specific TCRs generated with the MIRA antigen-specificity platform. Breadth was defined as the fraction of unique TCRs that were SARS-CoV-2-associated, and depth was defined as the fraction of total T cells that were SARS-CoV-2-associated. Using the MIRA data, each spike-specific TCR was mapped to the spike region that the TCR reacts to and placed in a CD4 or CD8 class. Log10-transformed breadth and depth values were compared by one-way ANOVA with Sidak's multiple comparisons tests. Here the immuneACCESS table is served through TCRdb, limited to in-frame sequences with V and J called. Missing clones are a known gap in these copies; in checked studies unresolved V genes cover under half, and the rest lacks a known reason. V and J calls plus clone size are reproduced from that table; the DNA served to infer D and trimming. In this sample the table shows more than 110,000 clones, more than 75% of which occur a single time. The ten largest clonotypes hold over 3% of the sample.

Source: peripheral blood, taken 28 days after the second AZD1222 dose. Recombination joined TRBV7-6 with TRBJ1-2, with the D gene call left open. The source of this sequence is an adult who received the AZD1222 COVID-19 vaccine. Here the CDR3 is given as CASSLEGSNGYTF. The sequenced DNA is TGTGCCAGCAGCCTAGAGGGATCGAATGGCTACACCTTC.